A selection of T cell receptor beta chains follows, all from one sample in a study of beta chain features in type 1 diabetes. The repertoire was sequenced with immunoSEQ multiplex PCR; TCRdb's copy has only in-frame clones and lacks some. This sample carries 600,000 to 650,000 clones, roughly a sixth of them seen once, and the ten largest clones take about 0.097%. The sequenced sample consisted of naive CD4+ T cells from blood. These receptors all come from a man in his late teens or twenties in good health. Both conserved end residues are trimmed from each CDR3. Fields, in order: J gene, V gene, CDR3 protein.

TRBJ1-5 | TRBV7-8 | ASSLARERGQPQH
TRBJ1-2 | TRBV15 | ATSRVDSYGYT
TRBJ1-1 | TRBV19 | ASSTGRENTEAF
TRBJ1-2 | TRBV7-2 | ASSARTPGTYGYT
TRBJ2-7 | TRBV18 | ASSPGRGRAGQYEQY
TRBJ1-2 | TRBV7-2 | ASSLIKAGDYGYT
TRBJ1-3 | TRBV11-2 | ASSLGSGVNTIY
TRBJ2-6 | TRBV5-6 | ASSGSQIYSGANVLT
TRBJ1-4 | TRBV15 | ATSGDRGWKKLF
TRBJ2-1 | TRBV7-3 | ASSPGQGRSQF
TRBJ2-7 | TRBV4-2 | ASSLQLAGLYEQY
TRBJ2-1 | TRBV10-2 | ASRTSGASSYNEQF
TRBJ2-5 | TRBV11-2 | ASSLDRVSETQY
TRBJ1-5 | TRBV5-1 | ASSLGGPNQPQH
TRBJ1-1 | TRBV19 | ASSMRAGTGGVNTEAF
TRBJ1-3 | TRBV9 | ASSVSSGNTIY
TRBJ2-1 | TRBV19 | ASSLIGGNSYNEQF
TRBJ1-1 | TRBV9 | ASSFGQNTEAF
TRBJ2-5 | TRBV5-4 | ASGPGGRETQY
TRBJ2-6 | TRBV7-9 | ASSRNTRPGANVLT
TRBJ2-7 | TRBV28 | ASSPRDRVGKEQY
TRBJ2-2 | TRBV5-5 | ASSLENTRNTGELF
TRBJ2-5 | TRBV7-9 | ASGPIETQY
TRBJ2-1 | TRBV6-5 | ASSRNISPNNEQF
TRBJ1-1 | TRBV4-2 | ASSQPGQNTEAF
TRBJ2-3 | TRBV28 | ASSLTYRDTQY
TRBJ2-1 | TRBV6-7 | ASSYFGRWNEQF
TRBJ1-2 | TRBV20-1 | SPRSGYT
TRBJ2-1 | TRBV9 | ASSGPSGARNEQF
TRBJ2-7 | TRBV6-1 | ASSVGLAGDYEQY
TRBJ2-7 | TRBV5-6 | ASSLVQPFSYEQY
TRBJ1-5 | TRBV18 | ASSPGAVPQPQH
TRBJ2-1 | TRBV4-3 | ASSHGRDAVGSYNEQF
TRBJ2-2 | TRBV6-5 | ASSRGQGARELF
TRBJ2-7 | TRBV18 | ASSTLDRERLY
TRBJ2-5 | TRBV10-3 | AISEYRQETQY
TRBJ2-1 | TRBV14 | ASSQDLGAGVLF
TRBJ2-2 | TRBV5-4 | ASSIQGAGELF
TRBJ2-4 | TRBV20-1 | SAMTVDIQY
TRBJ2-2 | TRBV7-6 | ASTSQYGGELF
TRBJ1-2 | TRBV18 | ASSPPGEGSYGYT
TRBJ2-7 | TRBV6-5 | ASSPSGRAYEQY
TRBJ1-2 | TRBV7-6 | ASSPKTDPSYGYT
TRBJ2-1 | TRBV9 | ASSAPGQGYNEQF
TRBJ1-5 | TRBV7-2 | ASSLAGISNQPQH
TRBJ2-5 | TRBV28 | ASSSTSGRGETQY
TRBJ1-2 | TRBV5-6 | ASSGTGRVRDYGYT
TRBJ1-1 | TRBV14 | ASSPTWGNTEAF
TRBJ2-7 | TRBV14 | ASSTRTGHYEQY
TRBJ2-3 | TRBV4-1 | ASSPGEEYTDTQY
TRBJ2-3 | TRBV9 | ASSSGDTQY
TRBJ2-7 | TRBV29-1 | SVDDPGGHRSYEQY
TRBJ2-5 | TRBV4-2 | ASSPWGQGQETQY
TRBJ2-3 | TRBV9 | ASSEGRDTQY
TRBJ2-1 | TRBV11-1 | ASSLGDSVPRNNEQF
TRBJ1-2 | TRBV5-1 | ASSLAGQGLYGYT
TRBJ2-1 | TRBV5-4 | ASSRIQGSSYNEQF